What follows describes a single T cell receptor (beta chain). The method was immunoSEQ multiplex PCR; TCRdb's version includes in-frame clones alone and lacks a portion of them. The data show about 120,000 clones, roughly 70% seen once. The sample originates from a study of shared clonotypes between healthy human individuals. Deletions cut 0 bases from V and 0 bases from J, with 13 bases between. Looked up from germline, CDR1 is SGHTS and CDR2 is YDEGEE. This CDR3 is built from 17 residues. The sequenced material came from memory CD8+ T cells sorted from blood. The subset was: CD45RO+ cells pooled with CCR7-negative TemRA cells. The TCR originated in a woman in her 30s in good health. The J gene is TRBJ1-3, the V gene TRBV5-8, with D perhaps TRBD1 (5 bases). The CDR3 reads CASSLVTQGGSGNTIYF. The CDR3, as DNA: TGTGCCAGCAGCTTGGTCACGCAGGGAGGCTCTGGAAACACCATATATTTT.